Below are 23 T cell receptor beta chains sequenced from a single sample in a study of breast tumors, draining lymph nodes, adjacent tissues. TCRdb reprocessed the multiplex PCR reads via MiXCR and lists one record per CDR3 protein. This repertoire shows some 83,000 distinct CDR3 sequences, about 20% found once; its top ten account for around 2.5%. Axillary draining lymph nodes of breast cancer patients supplied the node samples. The sequenced sample was axillary lymph node tissue. These receptors came from a female donor with breast cancer. Some clones in this sample may be carry-over from other donors' samples.

This clonotype was seen repeatedly, ten times or more. The V and J genes are TRBV12-3 or TRBV12-4 and TRBJ2-5; D is possibly TRBD2 (6 bases). The CDR3 runs 15 residues. The germline V and J ends were trimmed by 5 bases and 6 bases, with 19 bases remaining between them. The DNA for the CDR3 is TGTGCCAGCAGTCCGGTTGCGGGGTTTTCAAAGACCCAGTACTTC. Amino acid sequence: CASSPVAGFSKTQYF.

In its sample, this clonotype was seen many times. The chain uses TRBV6-1 and TRBJ1-2; D is undetermined. Germline V gene data show CDR1 as MNHNS and CDR2 as SASEGT. V shed 10 bases and J shed 0 bases, with 9 bases lying between them. CDR3 length equals 12 residues. The CDR3: CATTNTNYGYTF. CDR3 nucleotides: TGTGCCACCACCAATACTAACTATGGCTACACCTTC.

In regard to this clonotype: A read error may explain this, as a much larger clone is one base away. The chain joins TRBV11-3 to TRBJ2-3; 14 bases agree with TRBD2. The germline CDR1 and CDR2 sequences are SGHNT and YENEEA. CDR3 length equals 17 residues. This CDR3 reads CASTQGTSGSATDTQCF. CDR3 bases: TGTGCCAGCACCCAGGGGACTAGCGGGAGTGCCACAGATACGCAGTGTTTT.

This clonotype was recorded at least ten times. The rearrangement links TRBV24-1 to TRBJ2-1; 11 bases fit TRBD2. Germline CDR1 and CDR2: KGHDR and SFDVKD. The CDR3 consists of 16 residues. J gave up 7 bases and V 5 bases, and 9 bases lay outside the gene matches. CDR3: CATSVAGGLRPNEQFF. The CDR3 region has the DNA TGTGCCACCAGTGTAGCGGGAGGGCTCAGGCCAAATGAGCAGTTCTTC.

This clonotype occurred many times. This chain links TRBV7-8 with TRBJ1-2; D might be TRBD1 (5 bases). V lost 3 bases, J lost 6 bases, and 14 bases lay in between. CDR3 length equals 14 residues. The germline V gene has CDR1 SGHVS and CDR2 FQNEAQ. CDR3 DNA sequence: TGTGCCAGCAGCTTTTTGGGGCTGAGCGATGGCTACACCTTC. Translation: CASSFLGLSDGYTF.

The gene calls are TRBV7-8 and TRBJ2-6; 7 positions agree with TRBD2. The germline V gene encodes CDR1 SGHVS and CDR2 FQNEAQ. Trimming removed 5 bases from V and 4 bases from J; junction bases left unmatched: 11. CDR3 length: 17 residues. CDR3 sequence (DNA): TGTGCCAGCAGCAACCCTTCAGGACTAGTCGGGGCCAACGTCCTGACTTTC. Translating it yields CASSNPSGLVGANVLTF.

There are a few counts of this clonotype. This chain links TRBV18 with TRBJ2-1; 8 nucleotides align to TRBD2. There are 14 residues in the CDR3. J gave up 8 bases and V 5 bases, and 8 bases lay outside the gene matches. CDR1 is KGHSH, CDR2 LQKENI, per germline. The CDR3 spells CASSSSTSADEQFF. As DNA, the CDR3 is TGTGCCAGCTCATCCTCGACTAGCGCAGATGAGCAGTTCTTC.

This clonotype has only a few counts. The rearrangement links TRBV5-1 to TRBJ2-3; TRBD2 aligns across 12 bases. The CDR3 runs to 16 residues. Per the germline V gene, CDR1 is SGHRS and CDR2 is YFSETQ. V was pared by 4 bases and J by 4 bases, with 7 bases of the junction left unmatched. CDR3 residues: CASSPRTSGDADTQYF. In nucleotides, the CDR3 is TGCGCCAGCAGCCCCCGGACTAGCGGGGACGCAGATACGCAGTATTTT.

The sample holds a few counts of this clonotype. The chain employs TRBV28 and TRBJ1-2, with 7 nucleotides matching TRBD1. Germline assignment: CDR1 MDHEN and CDR2 SYDVKM. Germline trimming cut 6 bases from V and 4 bases from J; bases unmatched to any gene: 8. CDR3 length equals 14 residues. The CDR3 reads CASRMTGRVYGYTF. Written as DNA, the CDR3 is TGTGCCAGCAGGATGACAGGGCGGGTCTATGGCTACACCTTC.

The CDR3 nucleotides are TGTGCCAGCAGTTTAACCAGCGGGCCGCAGTACTTC. Residues: CASSLTSGPQYF. V is TRBV27 and J is TRBJ2-7, with a possible D match to TRBD2 (6 bases). Trimming cost V 2 bases and J 9 bases, with 11 bases left between them. The CDR3 totals 12 residues. Germline V gene sequence: CDR1 MNHEY, CDR2 SMNVEV (reference sequence).

This clonotype came up many times. The rearrangement uses TRBV6-1 and TRBJ2-1, with 14 positions matching TRBD2. Germline V lookup: CDR1 MNHNS, CDR2 SASEGT. This CDR3 has 15 residues. V lost 7 bases, J lost 9 bases, and 8 bases stayed unmatched. The CDR3 DNA follows: TGTGCCAGCAACTCGGGGACTAGCGGGAGTATTGAGCAGTTCTTC. Residues: CASNSGTSGSIEQFF.

This clonotype was counted many times. The rearrangement uses TRBV20-1 and TRBJ1-2; 8 bases fit TRBD1. The CDR3 has 15 amino acids. After removal of 3 bases from V and 4 bases from J, the junction contained 10 bases not matched to a gene. Germline lookup yields CDR1 DFQATT and CDR2 SNEGSKA (reference sequence). The CDR3 loop reads CSARGPVTGVYGYTF. CDR3 DNA: TGCAGTGCTAGGGGCCCCGTGACAGGGGTCTATGGCTACACCTTC.

Many counts were recorded for this clonotype. The chain couples TRBV2 to TRBJ2-1; D is perhaps TRBD2 (5 bases). Trimming pared 0 bases from V and 0 bases from J, leaving 6 bases between. Germline CDR1 and CDR2: SNHLY and FYNNEI. The CDR3 covers 15 residues. In DNA form, the CDR3 reads TGTGCCAGCAGTGAAGCACGGGGCTCCTACAATGAGCAGTTCTTC. This gives the protein CASSEARGSYNEQFF.

Ten or more counts support this clonotype. This sequence joins TRBV20-1 and TRBJ2-5, with a possible D match to TRBD2 (6 bases). The CDR3 contains 13 residues. The germline V gene encodes CDR1 DFQATT and CDR2 SNEGSKA (reference sequence). V was shortened by 6 bases and J by 7 bases, with 18 bases between the two germline ends. CDR3 sequence reads: CSAPPRREGTQYF. In DNA, the CDR3 is TGCAGTGCGCCCCCGAGGAGGGAAGGGACCCAGTACTTC.

As for this clonotype: A much larger clone lies one base from this, so it may be a read error. The chain recombines TRBV12-5 with TRBJ2-5; possible D gene TRBD2, 6 bases. Germline assignment: CDR1 LGHNT and CDR2 FRNRAP. V lost 1 base and J lost 7, with 22 bases in between. CDR3 size: 17 residues. The CDR3 DNA follows: TGTGCTAGTGGTTTGGACGTCGGGGACCCTCTCGGGGGGACCCAGTACTTC. It yields the protein CASGLDVGDPLGGTQYF.

The sample holds many counts of this clonotype. J is TRBJ2-1 and V is TRBV5-1; 8 positions match TRBD2. Losses at the gene ends were 5 bases for V and 8 bases for J; bases not matched to a gene: 3. The CDR3 runs 12 residues. Germline lookup yields CDR1 SGHRS and CDR2 YFSETQ. The chain's CDR3 is CASRGLGDEQFF. The CDR3 DNA follows: TGCGCCAGCAGGGGACTAGGGGATGAGCAGTTCTTC.

This clonotype was found many times. The V gene is TRBV20-1, the J gene TRBJ2-7; 8 nucleotides line up with TRBD1. The CDR3 consists of 15 residues. V dropped 0 bases and J dropped 2; count of bases not matched to a gene: 6. CDR1 DFQATT and CDR2 SNEGSKA come from the germline V gene (reference sequence). The CDR3 DNA reads TGCAGTGCTAGAGACGGACAGGGCCTACCCTACGAGCAGTACTTC. This gives the protein CSARDGQGLPYEQYF.

This chain joins TRBV2 and TRBJ2-7, with 12 bases identical to TRBD1. The germline CDR1 and CDR2 sequences are SNHLY and FYNNEI. The CDR3 loop spans 15 amino acids. V lost 5 bases to trimming and J lost 6 bases; unmatched junction nucleotides: 8. CDR3 sequence reads: CASSREGTGGTEQYF. The CDR3 DNA follows: TGTGCCAGCAGTAGGGAGGGGACAGGGGGCACCGAGCAGTACTTC.

This clonotype came up many times. The CDR3 loop is CASSVSGNRNQETQYF. CDR3 bases: TGTGCCAGCAGCGTAAGTGGGAACAGGAACCAAGAGACCCAGTACTTC. The J gene is TRBJ2-5, the V gene TRBV9; weak D call: TRBD1 (5 bases). Germline V CDR1 and CDR2: SGDLS, YYNGEE. Trimming removed 1 base at V and 0 bases at J, with 13 bases between. This CDR3 contains 16 residues.

The sample holds many counts of this clonotype. The chain combines TRBV12-3 or TRBV12-4 with TRBJ1-2; 7 nucleotides line up with TRBD1. The CDR3 loop spans 13 amino acids. V gave up 5 bases and J gave up 7 bases; unmatched junction bases: 7. In DNA, the CDR3 is TGTGCCAGCAGTCCGGACAGGTTCCTTGGCTACACCTTC. Translating it yields CASSPDRFLGYTF.

This clonotype came up many times. The chain carries TRBV19 and TRBJ1-5, with D possibly TRBD1 on 5 matching bases. The CDR3 spans 15 residues. Germline values: CDR1 LNHDA, CDR2 SQIVND (reference sequence). V lost 1 base to trimming and J lost 4 bases, with 11 bases between them. CDR3 in amino acids: CASSIAGRDNQPQHF. DNA for the CDR3: TGTGCCAGTAGTATAGCGGGACGGGATAATCAGCCCCAGCATTTT.

This clonotype was counted at least ten times. This chain joins TRBV4-3 and TRBJ2-3, with D unresolved. This CDR3 has 14 residues. V lost 2 bases, J lost 6 bases, and 12 bases lay in between. The germline V gene encodes CDR1 LGHNA and CDR2 YSLEER. The CDR3 nucleotides read TGCGCCAGCAGCCAAAGACGGGCCAGCGATACGCAGTATTTT. It yields the protein CASSQRRASDTQYF.

This chain's CDR3 is CASRLALLRTAPKALYGYTF. The CDR3 DNA reads as TGTGCAAGTCGCTTAGCCCTATTGAGGACAGCCCCCAAAGCCCTCTATGGCTACACCTTC. The chain employs TRBV12-2 and TRBJ1-2; TRBD1 reflects the table's D call only, with no check against the DNA. TRBV12-2 is a pseudogene locus. This CDR3 is 20 amino acids long.